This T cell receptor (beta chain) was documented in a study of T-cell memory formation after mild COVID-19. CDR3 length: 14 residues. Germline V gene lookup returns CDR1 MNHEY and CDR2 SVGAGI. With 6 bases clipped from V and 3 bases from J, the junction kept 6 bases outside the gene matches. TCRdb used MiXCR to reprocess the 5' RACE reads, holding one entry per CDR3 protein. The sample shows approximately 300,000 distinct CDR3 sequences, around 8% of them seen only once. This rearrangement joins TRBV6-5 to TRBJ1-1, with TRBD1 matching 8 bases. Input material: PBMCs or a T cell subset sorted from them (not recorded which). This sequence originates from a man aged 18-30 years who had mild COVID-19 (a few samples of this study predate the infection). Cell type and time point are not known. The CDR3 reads CASSFQGAHTEAFF. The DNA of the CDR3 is TGTGCCAGCAGCTTTCAGGGGGCTCACACTGAAGCTTTCTTT.